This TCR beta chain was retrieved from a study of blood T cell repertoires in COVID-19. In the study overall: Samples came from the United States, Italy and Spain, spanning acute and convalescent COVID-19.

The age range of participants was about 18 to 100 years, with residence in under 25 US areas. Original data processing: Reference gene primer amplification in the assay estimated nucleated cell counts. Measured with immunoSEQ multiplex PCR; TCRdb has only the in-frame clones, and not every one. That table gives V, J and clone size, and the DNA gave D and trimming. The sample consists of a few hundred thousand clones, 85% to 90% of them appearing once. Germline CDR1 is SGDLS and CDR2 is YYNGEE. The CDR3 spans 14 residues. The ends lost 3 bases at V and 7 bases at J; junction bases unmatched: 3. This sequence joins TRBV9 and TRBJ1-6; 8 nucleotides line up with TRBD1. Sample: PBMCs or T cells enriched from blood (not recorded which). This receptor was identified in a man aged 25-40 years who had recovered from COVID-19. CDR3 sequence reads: CASSETGENSPLHF. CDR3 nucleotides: TGTGCCAGCAGCGAGACAGGGGAGAATTCACCCCTCCACTTT.